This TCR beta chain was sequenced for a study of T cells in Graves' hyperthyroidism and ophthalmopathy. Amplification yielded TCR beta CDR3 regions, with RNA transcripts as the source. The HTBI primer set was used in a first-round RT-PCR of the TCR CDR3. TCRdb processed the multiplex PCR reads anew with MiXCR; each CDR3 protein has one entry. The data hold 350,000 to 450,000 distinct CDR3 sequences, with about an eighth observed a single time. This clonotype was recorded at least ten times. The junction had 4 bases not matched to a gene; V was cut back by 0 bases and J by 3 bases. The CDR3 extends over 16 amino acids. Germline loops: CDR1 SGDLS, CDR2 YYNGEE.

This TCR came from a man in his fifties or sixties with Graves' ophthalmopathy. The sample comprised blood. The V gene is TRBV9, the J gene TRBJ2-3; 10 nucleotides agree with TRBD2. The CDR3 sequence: CASSVGPSGSTDTQYF. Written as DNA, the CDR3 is TGTGCCAGCAGCGTAGGGCCTAGCGGGAGTACAGATACGCAGTATTTT.